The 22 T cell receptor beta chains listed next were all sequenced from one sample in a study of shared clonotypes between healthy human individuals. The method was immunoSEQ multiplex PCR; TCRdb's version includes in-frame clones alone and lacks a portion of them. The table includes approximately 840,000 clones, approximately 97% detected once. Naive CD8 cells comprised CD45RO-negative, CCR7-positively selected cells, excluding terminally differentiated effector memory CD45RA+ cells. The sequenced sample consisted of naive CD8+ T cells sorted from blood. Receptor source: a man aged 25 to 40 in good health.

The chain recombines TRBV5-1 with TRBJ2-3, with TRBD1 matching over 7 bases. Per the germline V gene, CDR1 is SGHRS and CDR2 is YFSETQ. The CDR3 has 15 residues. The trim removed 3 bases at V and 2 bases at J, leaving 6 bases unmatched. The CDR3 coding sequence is TGCGCCAGCAGCTACGACAGGGCCGCCACAGATACGCAGTATTTT. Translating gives CASSYDRAATDTQYF.

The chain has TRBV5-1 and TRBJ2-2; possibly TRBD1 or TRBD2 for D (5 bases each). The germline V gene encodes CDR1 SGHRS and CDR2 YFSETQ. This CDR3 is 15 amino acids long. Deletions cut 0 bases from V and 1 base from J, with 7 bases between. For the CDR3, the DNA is TGCGCCAGCAGCTTGGGGGACGAGAACACCGGGGAGCTGTTTTTT. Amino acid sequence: CASSLGDENTGELFF.

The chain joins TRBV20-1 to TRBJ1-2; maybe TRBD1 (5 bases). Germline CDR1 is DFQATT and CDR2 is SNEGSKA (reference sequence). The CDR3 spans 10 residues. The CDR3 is CRHYRYGYTF. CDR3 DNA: TGCAGGCACTACAGGTATGGCTACACCTTC.

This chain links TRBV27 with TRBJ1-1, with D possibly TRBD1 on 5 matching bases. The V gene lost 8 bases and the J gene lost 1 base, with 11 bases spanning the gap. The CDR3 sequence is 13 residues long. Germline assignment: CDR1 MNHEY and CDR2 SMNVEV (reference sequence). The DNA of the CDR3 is TGTGCCAGCGGATTGGGGGGGAACACTGAAGCTTTCTTT. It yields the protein CASGLGGNTEAFF.

DNA of the CDR3: TGTGCCAGCAGTCAGTTTAGCGGAAGCTCCTACAATGAGCAGTTCTTC. Translation: CASSQFSGSSYNEQFF. V and J are TRBV6-4 and TRBJ2-1, with D tentatively TRBD2 (6 bases). The germline V gene has CDR1 MRHNA and CDR2 SNTAGT. With 5 bases removed from V and 0 bases from J, the gap between germline ends came to 14 bases. The CDR3 consists of 16 residues.

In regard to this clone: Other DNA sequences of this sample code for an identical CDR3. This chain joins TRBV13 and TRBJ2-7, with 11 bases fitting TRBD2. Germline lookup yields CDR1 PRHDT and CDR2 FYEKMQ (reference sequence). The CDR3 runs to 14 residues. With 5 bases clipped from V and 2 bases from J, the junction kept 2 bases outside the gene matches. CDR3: CASSLAGGTYEQYF. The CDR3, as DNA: TGTGCCAGCAGCCTAGCGGGAGGTACCTACGAGCAGTACTTC.

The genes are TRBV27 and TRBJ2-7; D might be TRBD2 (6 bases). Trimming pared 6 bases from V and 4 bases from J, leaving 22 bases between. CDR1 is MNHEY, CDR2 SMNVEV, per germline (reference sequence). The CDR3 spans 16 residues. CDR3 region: CASSHIAETGRYEQYF. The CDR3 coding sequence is TGTGCCAGCAGCCACATAGCGGAGACGGGGAGGTACGAGCAGTACTTC.

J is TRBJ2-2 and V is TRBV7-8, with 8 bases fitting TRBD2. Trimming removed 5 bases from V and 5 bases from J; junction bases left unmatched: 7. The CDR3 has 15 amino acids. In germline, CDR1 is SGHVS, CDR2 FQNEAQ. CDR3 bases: TGTGCCAGCAGCCCGGGAGGGCCGCGGACCGGGGAGCTGTTTTTT. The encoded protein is CASSPGGPRTGELFF.

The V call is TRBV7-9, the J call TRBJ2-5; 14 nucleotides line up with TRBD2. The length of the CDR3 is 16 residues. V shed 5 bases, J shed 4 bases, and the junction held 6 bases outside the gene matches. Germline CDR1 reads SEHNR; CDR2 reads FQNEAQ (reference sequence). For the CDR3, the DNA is TGTGCCAGCAGCCCTAACGGACTAGCGGGAGGAGAGACCCAGTACTTC. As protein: CASSPNGLAGGETQYF.

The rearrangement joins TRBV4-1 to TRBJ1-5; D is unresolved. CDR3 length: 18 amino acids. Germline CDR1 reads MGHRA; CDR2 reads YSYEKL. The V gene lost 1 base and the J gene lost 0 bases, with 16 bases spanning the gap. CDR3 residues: CASSQVSGVLPSNQPQHF. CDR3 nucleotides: TGCGCCAGCAGCCAAGTTTCCGGGGTTCTACCTAGCAATCAGCCCCAGCATTTT.

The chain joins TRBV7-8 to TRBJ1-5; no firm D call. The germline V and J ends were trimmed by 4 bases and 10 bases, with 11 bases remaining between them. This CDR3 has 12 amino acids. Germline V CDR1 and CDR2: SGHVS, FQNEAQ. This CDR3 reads CASSSGPDPQHF. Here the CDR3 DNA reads TGTGCCAGCAGCTCTGGTCCTGACCCCCAGCATTTT.

The chain's CDR3 is CASSHTGGQVWELFF. In DNA form, the CDR3 reads TGTGCCAGCAGTCACACAGGGGGCCAGGTTTGGGAACTGTTTTTT. The chain joins TRBV27 to TRBJ1-4, with 9 positions matching TRBD1. J gave up 12 bases and V 5 bases, and 13 bases lay outside the gene matches. The CDR3 is made up of 15 amino acids. In germline, CDR1 is MNHEY, CDR2 SMNVEV (reference sequence).

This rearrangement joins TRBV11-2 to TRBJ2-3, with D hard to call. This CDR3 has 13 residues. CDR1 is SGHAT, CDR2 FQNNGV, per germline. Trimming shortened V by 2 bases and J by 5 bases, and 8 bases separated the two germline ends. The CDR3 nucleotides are TGTGCCAGCAGCTTAAGCTTGAGAGATACGCAGTATTTT. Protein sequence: CASSLSLRDTQYF.

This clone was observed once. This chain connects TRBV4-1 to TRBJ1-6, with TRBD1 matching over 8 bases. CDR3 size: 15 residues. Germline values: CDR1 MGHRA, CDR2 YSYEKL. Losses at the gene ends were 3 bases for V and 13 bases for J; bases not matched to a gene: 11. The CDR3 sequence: CASSHSGQGGYPLHF. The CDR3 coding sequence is TGCGCCAGCAGCCATAGCGGACAGGGAGGGTACCCCCTCCACTTT.

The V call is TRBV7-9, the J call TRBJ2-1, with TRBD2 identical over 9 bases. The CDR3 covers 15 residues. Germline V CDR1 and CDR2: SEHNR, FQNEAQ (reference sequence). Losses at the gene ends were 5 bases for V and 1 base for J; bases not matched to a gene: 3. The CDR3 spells CASSLSGGSYNEQFF. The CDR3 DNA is TGTGCCAGCAGCCTTAGCGGGGGTTCCTACAATGAGCAGTTCTTC.

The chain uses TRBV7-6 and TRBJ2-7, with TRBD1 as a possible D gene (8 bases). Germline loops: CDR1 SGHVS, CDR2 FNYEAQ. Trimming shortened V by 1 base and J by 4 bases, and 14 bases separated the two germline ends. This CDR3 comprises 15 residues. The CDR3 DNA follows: TGTGCCAGCAGCTTAGAACAGGGGGGAGGGTACGAGCAGTACTTC. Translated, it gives CASSLEQGGGYEQYF.

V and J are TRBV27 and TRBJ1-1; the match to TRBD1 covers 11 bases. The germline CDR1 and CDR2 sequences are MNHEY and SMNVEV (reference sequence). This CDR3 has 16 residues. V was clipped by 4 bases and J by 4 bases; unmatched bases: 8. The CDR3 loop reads CASSSPPGQGATEAFF. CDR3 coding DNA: TGTGCCAGCAGTTCCCCACCTGGACAGGGGGCCACTGAAGCTTTCTTT.

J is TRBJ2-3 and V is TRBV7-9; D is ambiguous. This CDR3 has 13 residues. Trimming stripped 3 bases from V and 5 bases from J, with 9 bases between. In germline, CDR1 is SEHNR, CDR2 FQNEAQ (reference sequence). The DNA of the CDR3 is TGTGCCAGCAGCTTTCTTTCCTTAGATACGCAGTATTTT. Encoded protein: CASSFLSLDTQYF.

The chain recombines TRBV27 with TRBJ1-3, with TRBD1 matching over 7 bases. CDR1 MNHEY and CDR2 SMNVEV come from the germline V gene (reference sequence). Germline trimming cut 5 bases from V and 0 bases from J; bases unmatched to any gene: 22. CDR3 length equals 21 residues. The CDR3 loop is CASSPHGQVAPTRFSGNTIYF. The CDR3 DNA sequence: TGTGCCAGCAGTCCTCACGGACAGGTGGCGCCGACACGATTCTCTGGAAACACCATATATTTT.

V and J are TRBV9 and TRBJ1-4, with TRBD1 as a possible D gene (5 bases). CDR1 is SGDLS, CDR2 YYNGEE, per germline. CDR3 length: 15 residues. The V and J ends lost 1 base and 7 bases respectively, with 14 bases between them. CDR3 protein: CASSVRGVEAEKLFF. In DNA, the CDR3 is TGTGCCAGCAGCGTAAGAGGGGTGGAGGCTGAAAAACTGTTTTTT.

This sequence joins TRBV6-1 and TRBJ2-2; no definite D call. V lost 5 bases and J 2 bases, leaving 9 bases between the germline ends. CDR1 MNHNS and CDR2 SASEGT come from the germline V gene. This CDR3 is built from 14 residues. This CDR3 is CASSTRQNTGELFF. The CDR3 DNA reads TGTGCCAGCAGTACTCGACAAAACACCGGGGAGCTGTTTTTT.

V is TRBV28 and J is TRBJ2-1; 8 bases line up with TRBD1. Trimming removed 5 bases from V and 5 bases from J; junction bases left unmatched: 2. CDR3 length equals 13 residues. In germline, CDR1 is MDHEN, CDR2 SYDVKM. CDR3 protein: CASSPTGDNEQFF. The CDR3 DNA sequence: TGTGCCAGCAGTCCGACAGGGGACAATGAGCAGTTCTTC.